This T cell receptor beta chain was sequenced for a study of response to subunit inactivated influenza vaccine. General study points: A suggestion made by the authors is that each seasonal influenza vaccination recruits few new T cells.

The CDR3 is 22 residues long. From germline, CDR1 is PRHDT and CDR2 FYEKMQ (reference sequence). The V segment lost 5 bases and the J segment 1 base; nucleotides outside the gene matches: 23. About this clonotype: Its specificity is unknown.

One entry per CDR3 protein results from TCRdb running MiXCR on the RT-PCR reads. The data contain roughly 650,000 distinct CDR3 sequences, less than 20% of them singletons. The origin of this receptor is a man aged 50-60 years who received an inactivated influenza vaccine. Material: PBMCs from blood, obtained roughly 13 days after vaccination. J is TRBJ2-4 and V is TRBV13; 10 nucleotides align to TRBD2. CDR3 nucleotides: TGTGCCAGCAGCCCTCGAGGGGTAGGGACTAGCGAGCGCACTTGGGCCAAAAACATTCAGTACTTC. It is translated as CASSPRGVGTSERTWAKNIQYF.